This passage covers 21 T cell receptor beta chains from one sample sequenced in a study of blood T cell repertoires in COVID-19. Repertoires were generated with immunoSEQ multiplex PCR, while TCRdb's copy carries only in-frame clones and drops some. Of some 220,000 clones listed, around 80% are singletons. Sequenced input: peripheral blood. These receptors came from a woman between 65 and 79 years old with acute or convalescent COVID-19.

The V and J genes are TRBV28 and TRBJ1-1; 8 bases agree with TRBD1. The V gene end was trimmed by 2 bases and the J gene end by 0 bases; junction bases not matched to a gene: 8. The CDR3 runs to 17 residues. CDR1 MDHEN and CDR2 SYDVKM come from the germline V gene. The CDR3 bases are TGTGCCAGCAGTTTAAGCCAGGGGGCGGATCTGAACACTGAAGCTTTCTTT. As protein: CASSLSQGADLNTEAFF.

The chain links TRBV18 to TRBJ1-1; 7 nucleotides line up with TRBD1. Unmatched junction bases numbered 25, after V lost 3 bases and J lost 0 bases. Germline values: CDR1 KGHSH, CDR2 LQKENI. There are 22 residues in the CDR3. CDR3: CASSPKMISLRQGGDMNTEAFF. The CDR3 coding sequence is TGTGCCAGCTCACCTAAGATGATATCCTTGAGACAGGGTGGGGACATGAACACTGAAGCTTTCTTT.

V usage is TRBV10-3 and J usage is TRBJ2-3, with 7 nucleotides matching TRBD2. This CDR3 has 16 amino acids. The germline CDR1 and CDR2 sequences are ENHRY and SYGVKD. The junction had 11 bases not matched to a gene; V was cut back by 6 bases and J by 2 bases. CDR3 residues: CAISALAGDLTDTQYF. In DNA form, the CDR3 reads TGTGCCATCAGCGCACTTGCGGGGGACCTCACAGATACGCAGTATTTT.

The CDR3 coding sequence is TGTGCCAGCAGATACGGGGGAGGTCCAGATACGCAGTATTTT. This translates into CASRYGGGPDTQYF. V and J are TRBV27 and TRBJ2-3, with TRBD2 as a possible D gene (6 bases). CDR1 and CDR2 (germline): MNHEY, SMNVEV (reference sequence). The CDR3 has 14 residues. Trimming took 6 bases from V and 4 from J, leaving 14 bases between them.

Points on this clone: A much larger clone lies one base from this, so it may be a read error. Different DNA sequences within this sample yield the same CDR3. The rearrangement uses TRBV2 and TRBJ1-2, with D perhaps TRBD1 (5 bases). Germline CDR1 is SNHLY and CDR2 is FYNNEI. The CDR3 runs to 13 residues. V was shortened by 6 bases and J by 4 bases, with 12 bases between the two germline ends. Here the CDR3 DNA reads TGTGCCAGCAGCCTACAGGAGCTCTATGGCTACACCTTC. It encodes CASSLQELYGYTF.

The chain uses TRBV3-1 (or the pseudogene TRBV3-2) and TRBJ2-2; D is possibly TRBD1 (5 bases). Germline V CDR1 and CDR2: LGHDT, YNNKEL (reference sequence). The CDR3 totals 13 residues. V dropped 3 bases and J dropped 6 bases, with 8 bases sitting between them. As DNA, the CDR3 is TGTGCCAGCAGCCAGAAAGGGGCCGGGGAGCTGTTTTTT. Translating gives CASSQKGAGELFF.

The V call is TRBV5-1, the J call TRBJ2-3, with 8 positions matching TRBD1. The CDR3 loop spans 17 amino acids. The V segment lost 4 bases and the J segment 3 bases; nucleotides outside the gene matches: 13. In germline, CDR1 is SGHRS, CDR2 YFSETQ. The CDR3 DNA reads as TGCGCCAGCAGCCGATCCGGGACAGGAGTCAGGACAGATACGCAGTATTTT. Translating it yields CASSRSGTGVRTDTQYF. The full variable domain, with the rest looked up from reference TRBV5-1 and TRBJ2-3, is KAGVTQTPRYLIKTRGQQVTLSCSPISGHRSVSWYQQTPGQGLQFLFEYFSETQRNKGNFPGRFSGRQFSNSRSEMNVSTLELGDSALYLCASSRSGTGVRTDTQYFGPGTRLTVL.

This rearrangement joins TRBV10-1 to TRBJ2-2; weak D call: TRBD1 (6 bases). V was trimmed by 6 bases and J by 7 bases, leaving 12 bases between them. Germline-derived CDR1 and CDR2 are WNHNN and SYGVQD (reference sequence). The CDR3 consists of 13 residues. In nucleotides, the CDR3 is TGCGCCAGCAGCTCGGACAGTGGCGGGGAGCTGTTTTTT. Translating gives CASSSDSGGELFF.

The CDR3 bases are TGTGCCAGTAGTAGAATGAGGTTGTCTAGCACAGATACGCAGTATTTT. Its translation is CASSRMRLSSTDTQYF. The gene calls are TRBV19 and TRBJ2-3; D ambiguous. Looked up from germline, CDR1 is LNHDA and CDR2 is SQIVND (reference sequence). The CDR3 sequence is 16 residues long. V shed 4 bases and J shed 0 bases, with 14 bases lying between them.

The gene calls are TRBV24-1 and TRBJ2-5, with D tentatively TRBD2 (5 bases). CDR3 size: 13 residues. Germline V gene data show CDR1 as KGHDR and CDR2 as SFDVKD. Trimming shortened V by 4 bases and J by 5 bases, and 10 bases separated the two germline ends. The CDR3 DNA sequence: TGTGCCACCAGTGACGGGGTGGGGGAGACCCAGTACTTC. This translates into CATSDGVGETQYF.

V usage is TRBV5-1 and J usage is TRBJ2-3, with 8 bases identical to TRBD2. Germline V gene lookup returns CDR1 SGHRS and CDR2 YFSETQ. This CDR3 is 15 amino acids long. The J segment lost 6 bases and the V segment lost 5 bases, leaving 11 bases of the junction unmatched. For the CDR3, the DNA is TGCGCCAGCAGTATAGGACTAGCCGGAAAGGATACGCAGTATTTT. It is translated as CASSIGLAGKDTQYF.

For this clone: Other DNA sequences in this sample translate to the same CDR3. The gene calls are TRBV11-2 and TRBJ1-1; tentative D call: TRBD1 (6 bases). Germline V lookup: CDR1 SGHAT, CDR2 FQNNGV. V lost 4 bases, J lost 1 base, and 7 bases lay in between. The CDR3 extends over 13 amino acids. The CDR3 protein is CASSSDRNTEAFF. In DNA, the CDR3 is TGTGCCAGCAGCTCGGACAGGAACACTGAAGCTTTCTTT.

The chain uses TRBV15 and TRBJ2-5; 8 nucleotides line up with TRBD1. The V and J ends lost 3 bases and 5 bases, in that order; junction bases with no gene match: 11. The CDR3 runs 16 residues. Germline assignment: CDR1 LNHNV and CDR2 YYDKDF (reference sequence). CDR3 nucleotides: TGTGCCACCAGCAGCGATACAGGGGGGACCCGGGAGACCCAGTACTTC. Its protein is CATSSDTGGTRETQYF.

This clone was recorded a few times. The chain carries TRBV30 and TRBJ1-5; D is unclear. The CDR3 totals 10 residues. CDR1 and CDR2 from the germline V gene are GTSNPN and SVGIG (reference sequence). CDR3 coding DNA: TGTGAGGGTCTTCGGGGGCCCCAGCATTTT. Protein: CEGLRGPQHF.

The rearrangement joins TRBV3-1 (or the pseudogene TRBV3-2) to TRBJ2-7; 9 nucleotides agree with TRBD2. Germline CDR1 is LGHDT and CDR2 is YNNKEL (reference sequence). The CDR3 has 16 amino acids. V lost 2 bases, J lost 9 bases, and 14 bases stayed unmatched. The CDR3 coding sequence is TGTGCCAGCAGCCAAATGGGAGCGGGGGGAGGCGCCGGGCAGTACTTC. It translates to CASSQMGAGGGAGQYF.

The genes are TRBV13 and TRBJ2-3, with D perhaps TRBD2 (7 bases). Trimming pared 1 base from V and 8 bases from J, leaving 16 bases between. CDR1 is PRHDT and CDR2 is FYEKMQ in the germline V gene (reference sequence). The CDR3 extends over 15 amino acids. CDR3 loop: CASSLEGGRGGTQYF. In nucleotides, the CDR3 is TGTGCCAGCAGCTTAGAGGGCGGGAGAGGGGGTACGCAGTATTTT.

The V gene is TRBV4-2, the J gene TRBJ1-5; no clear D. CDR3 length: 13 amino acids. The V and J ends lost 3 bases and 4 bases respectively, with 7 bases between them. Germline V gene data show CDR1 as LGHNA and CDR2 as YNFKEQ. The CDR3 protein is CASSQVTNQPQHF. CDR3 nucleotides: TGTGCCAGCAGCCAGGTAACAAATCAGCCCCAGCATTTT.

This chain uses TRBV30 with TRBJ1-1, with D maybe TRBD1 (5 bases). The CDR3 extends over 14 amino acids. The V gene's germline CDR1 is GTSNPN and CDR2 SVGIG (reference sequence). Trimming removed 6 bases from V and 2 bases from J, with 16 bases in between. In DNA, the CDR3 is TGTGCCTGCCTAGGGCAGGGAGGCAACACTGAAGCTTTCTTT. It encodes CACLGQGGNTEAFF.

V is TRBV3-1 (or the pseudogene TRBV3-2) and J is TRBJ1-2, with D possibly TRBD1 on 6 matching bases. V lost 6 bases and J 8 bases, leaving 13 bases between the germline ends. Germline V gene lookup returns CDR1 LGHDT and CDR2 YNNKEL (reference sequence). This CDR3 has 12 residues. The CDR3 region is CASSYRVGGYTF. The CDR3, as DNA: TGTGCCAGCAGTTACAGGGTCGGGGGCTACACCTTC.

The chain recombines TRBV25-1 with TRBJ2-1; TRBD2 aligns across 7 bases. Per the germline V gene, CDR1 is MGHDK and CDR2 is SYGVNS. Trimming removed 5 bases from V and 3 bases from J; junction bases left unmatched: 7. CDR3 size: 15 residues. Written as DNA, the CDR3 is TGTGCCAGCAGTCGGGCGGGGGTTAACTACAATGAGCAGTTCTTC. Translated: CASSRAGVNYNEQFF. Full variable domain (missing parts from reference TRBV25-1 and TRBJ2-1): EADIYQTPRYLVIGTGKKITLECSQTMGHDKMYWYQQDPGMELHLIHYSYGVNSTEKGDLSSESTVSRIRTEHFPLTLESARPSHTSQYLCASSRAGVNYNEQFFGPGTRLTVL.

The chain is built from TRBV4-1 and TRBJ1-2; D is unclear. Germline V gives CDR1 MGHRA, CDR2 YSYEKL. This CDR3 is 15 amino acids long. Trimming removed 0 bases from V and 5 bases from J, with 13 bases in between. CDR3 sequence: CASSQDGSSIYGYTF. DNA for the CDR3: TGCGCCAGCAGCCAAGATGGCTCGTCGATATATGGCTACACCTTC.